The clone carrying this T cell receptor (beta chain) was observed many times. The method was immunoSEQ multiplex PCR; TCRdb's version includes in-frame clones alone and lacks a portion of them. The sample carries roughly 130,000 clones, around 80% recorded once. The sample originates from a study of blood T cell repertoires in COVID-19. The origin of this receptor is a woman aged 60-70 years with acute or convalescent COVID-19. Source material: peripheral blood.

In DNA form, the CDR3 reads TGTGCCACCAGTGGTTCAGGGGACACCGGGGAGCTGTTTTTT. This translates into CATSGSGDTGELFF. The chain uses TRBV24-1 and TRBJ2-2; possible D gene TRBD1, 6 bases. The CDR3 consists of 14 residues. V lost 5 bases, J lost 3 bases, and 9 bases lay in between. Germline CDR1 reads KGHDR; CDR2 reads SFDVKD.